In this sample, the clone carrying this T cell receptor beta chain turned up once. Sequencing was performed with immunoSEQ multiplex PCR; in TCRdb, only in-frame clones are kept and a portion is missing. The sample carries 210,000 or so clones, 89% recorded once. This sample was taken from a study of blood T cell repertoires in COVID-19. The germline V and J ends were trimmed by 2 bases and 4 bases, with 9 bases remaining between them. Per the germline V gene, CDR1 is MNHNY and CDR2 is SVGAGI (reference sequence). The CDR3 length is 14 residues. Sequenced sample: peripheral blood. The chain recombines TRBV6-6 with TRBJ1-5; possible D gene TRBD1, 5 bases. The sequence was obtained from a woman between 40 and 55 years old with acute or convalescent COVID-19. The CDR3 DNA reads as TGTGCCAGCAGTTACAGGGGTATAAATCAGCCCCAGCATTTT. It is translated as CASSYRGINQPQHF.